The 20 T cell receptor beta chains below come from one sample, sequenced in a study of T-cell reconstitution after alpha-beta-depleted transplantation in children (dated by TCRdb to 2016 to 2018). Library construction relied on PCR. The reads were generated on an Illumina HiSeq 2500. To normalize quantification of the TCRbeta repertoire, the TCR libraries were built with molecular barcoding that relied on unique molecular identifiers. TCRdb reprocessed the public reads (quality trimming at Q25 with fastp, clone calling with MiXCR) and kept in-frame beta chains. Rows are combined by CDR3 protein, so each entry shows the most common genes and DNA. This sample is represented by a few hundred thousand distinct CDR3 sequences; about 6.6% of them were singletons. The top ten clonotypes cover more than 5.5% of the sample. The sample's treatment or condition label is to be understood as: allogeneic hematopoietic cell transplantation with graft depleted of TCRalphabeta T cells and CD19 B cells.

The sample consisted of PBMCs, taken before TCRalphabeta/CD19-depleted stem cell transplant. All receptors derive from a boy aged 2 to 10 with acute lymphoblastic leukemia, due to receive a stem cell transplant.

The rearrangement joins TRBV20-1 to TRBJ2-1; D tentatively reads TRBD1 or TRBD2 (6 bases each). Germline CDR1 reads DFQATT; CDR2 reads SNEGSKA (reference sequence). The V gene lost 3 bases and the J gene lost 8 bases, with 26 bases spanning the gap. This CDR3 has 17 amino acids. CDR3 coding DNA: TGCAGTGCTAGCGGTGGTCCCGGGGGCTTAACTCTCTATGAGCAGTTCTTC. Protein: CSASGGPGGLTLYEQFF.

The chain recombines TRBV7-2 with TRBJ1-1; 12 positions agree with TRBD1. The CDR3 is 18 amino acids. V shed 5 bases, J shed 3 bases, and the junction held 13 bases outside the gene matches. CDR1 and CDR2 (germline): SGHTA, FQGNSA. In DNA, the CDR3 is TGTGCCAGCAGCAGGAGGTTAGGGACAGGGGGCGCGGACACTGAAGCTTTCTTT. This codes for CASSRRLGTGGADTEAFF.

This clonotype was recorded many times. The chain links TRBV28 to TRBJ2-7; the D is unclear. Germline assignment: CDR1 MDHEN and CDR2 SYDVKM. V lost 3 bases, J lost 2 bases, and 8 bases lay in between. The CDR3 totals 13 residues. The CDR3 sequence is CASSLAAAYEQYF. CDR3 DNA sequence: TGTGCCAGCAGTTTGGCGGCAGCCTACGAGCAGTACTTC.

This clonotype was observed a few times. The chain has TRBV11-2 and TRBJ2-5, with TRBD2 as a possible D gene (6 bases). The V end lost 5 bases, the J end lost 1 base, and 11 bases lay between the germline ends. Germline CDR1 SGHAT, CDR2 FQNNGV. The CDR3 sequence is 14 residues long. CDR3 protein: CASSPASAQETQYF. In DNA form, the CDR3 reads TGTGCCAGCAGCCCGGCTAGCGCCCAAGAGACCCAGTACTTC.

The V and J genes are TRBV5-1 and TRBJ2-7; D remains ambiguous. V lost 0 bases to trimming and J lost 4 bases, with 8 bases between them. Germline V CDR1 and CDR2: SGHRS, YFSETQ. The length of the CDR3 is 13 residues. As DNA, the CDR3 is TGCGCCAGCAGCTTGGGAATAGGGTACGAGCAGTACTTC. Translating it yields CASSLGIGYEQYF.

The rearrangement uses TRBV7-2 and TRBJ2-5; 7 nucleotides align to TRBD1. Trimming removed 1 base from V and 5 bases from J; junction bases left unmatched: 7. The germline V gene encodes CDR1 SGHTA and CDR2 FQGNSA. The CDR3 is 15 amino acids. The chain's CDR3 is CASSLVGRGSETQYF. The CDR3 DNA reads as TGTGCCAGCAGCTTAGTTGGCAGGGGGAGTGAGACCCAGTACTTC.

Ten or more counts support this clonotype. V and J are TRBV6-5 and TRBJ2-1; D possibly corresponds to TRBD1 (5 bases). Trimming pared 0 bases from V and 8 bases from J, leaving 11 bases between. Looked up from germline, CDR1 is MNHEY and CDR2 is SVGAGI. CDR3 length: 14 residues. For the CDR3, the DNA is TGTGCCAGCAGTTACTCGGGGCTAGGGGATGAGCAGTTCTTC. Protein sequence: CASSYSGLGDEQFF.

On this clonotype itself: This may be a read error: a much more frequent sequence differs by one nucleotide. The gene calls are TRBV25-1 and TRBJ2-7; D gene uncertain. The CDR3 spans 12 residues. Looked up from germline, CDR1 is MGHDK and CDR2 is SYGVNS. Here the CDR3 reads CGSSAGFIEQYF. CDR3 DNA: TGTGGCAGCAGTGCTGGTTTTATAGAGCAGTACTTC.

This clonotype has a count of ten or more. This chain connects TRBV9 to TRBJ2-7; D unresolved. The ends were cut back, 6 bases at V and 6 bases at J, with 19 bases in the middle. Germline CDR1 and CDR2: SGDLS and YYNGEE. The CDR3 is 14 residues long. The CDR3 nucleotides are TGTGCCAGCAACGCAGGAGAGACGGAGTTCGAGCAGTACTTC. This translates into CASNAGETEFEQYF.

This clonotype was found a few times. The rearrangement links TRBV20-1 to TRBJ1-1, with D hard to call. The V end lost 3 bases, the J end lost 0 bases, and 14 bases lay between the germline ends. This CDR3 spans 15 amino acids. The germline V gene has CDR1 DFQATT and CDR2 SNEGSKA (reference sequence). The CDR3 protein is CSARTTGRMNTEAFF. The CDR3 DNA sequence: TGCAGTGCTAGGACCACTGGCAGGATGAACACTGAAGCTTTCTTT.

This clonotype was found many times. This chain links TRBV28 with TRBJ2-7; the D is unclear. V lost 2 bases to trimming and J lost 3 bases, with 11 bases between them. The CDR3 covers 14 residues. CDR1 MDHEN and CDR2 SYDVKM come from the germline V gene. CDR3 in amino acids: CASSLRSLLYEQYF. CDR3 DNA: TGTGCCAGCAGTTTACGTAGCTTGCTCTACGAGCAGTACTTC.

The chain has TRBV11-2 and TRBJ1-2; D is possibly TRBD1 (6 bases). CDR3 length equals 14 residues. V was trimmed by 5 bases and J by 7 bases, leaving 17 bases between them. The germline gives CDR1 SGHAT, CDR2 FQNNGV. The DNA of the CDR3 is TGTGCCAGCAGCGTAAGGGACACTGGAAGTGGCTACACCTTC. Amino acids: CASSVRDTGSGYTF.

This clonotype was detected ten times or more. J is TRBJ1-1 and V is TRBV6-1; 7 bases fit TRBD1. Germline assignment: CDR1 MNHNS and CDR2 SASEGT. Trimming removed 5 bases from V and 2 bases from J; junction bases left unmatched: 5. The CDR3 runs to 14 residues. DNA for the CDR3: TGTGCCAGCAGTCGACAGGGACCAAACACTGAAGCTTTCTTT. It yields the protein CASSRQGPNTEAFF.

As regards this clonotype: Just one base apart from a much larger clone, this may be a read error. The chain has TRBV28 and TRBJ2-7; D is unresolved. This CDR3 is built from 15 residues. The V gene's germline CDR1 is MDHEN and CDR2 SYDVKM. Trimming stripped 2 bases from V and 7 bases from J, with 18 bases between. The CDR3 is CASSLIGEGVGEQYF. CDR3 sequence (DNA): TGTGCCAGCAGTTTAATCGGCGAAGGAGTCGGGGAGCAGTACTTC.

This clonotype was counted many times. V and J are TRBV21-1 and TRBJ2-1; the listed D gene, TRBD2, was not tested against the DNA. TRBV21-1 is an annotated pseudogene. The CDR3 consists of 20 residues. The CDR3 DNA reads TGTGCCAGCAGCGCCCGCTTGCCCAGGGGGCAAGGGACTAGCGACAATGAGCAGTTCTTC. Translating it yields CASSARLPRGQGTSDNEQFF.

This clonotype was recorded many times. The chain recombines TRBV5-1 with TRBJ2-2; no clear D. Trimming pared 1 base from V and 5 bases from J, leaving 12 bases between. This CDR3 comprises 15 residues. Germline V gene data show CDR1 as SGHRS and CDR2 as YFSETQ. The CDR3 sequence is CASSLMGIKTGELFF. DNA for the CDR3: TGCGCCAGCAGCTTGATGGGGATAAAGACCGGGGAGCTGTTTTTT.

This clonotype was found many times. This sequence joins TRBV20-1 and TRBJ2-3, with TRBD2 identical over 8 bases. The length of the CDR3 is 11 residues. From germline, CDR1 is DFQATT and CDR2 SNEGSKA (reference sequence). This chain's CDR3 is CSGTSRYTQYF. The CDR3 DNA reads as TGCAGCGGGACTAGTCGTTATACGCAGTATTTT.

This clonotype was recorded a few times. This chain links TRBV30 with TRBJ2-2; possibly TRBD2 for D (6 bases). V shed 0 bases and J shed 7 bases, with 18 bases lying between them. The CDR3 has 16 amino acids. Germline loops: CDR1 GTSNPN, CDR2 SVGIG (reference sequence). CDR3: CAWSVPIALASGELFF. The CDR3 DNA follows: TGTGCCTGGAGTGTACCAATTGCTCTAGCGAGCGGGGAGCTGTTTTTT.

This clonotype has a count of ten or more. This sequence joins TRBV20-1 and TRBJ1-6, with D uncertain. The CDR3 totals 15 residues. V was clipped by 0 bases and J by 6 bases, with 12 bases between them. Germline CDR1 is DFQATT and CDR2 is SNEGSKA (reference sequence). The CDR3 protein is CSAREGTASNSPLHF. For the CDR3, the DNA is TGCAGTGCTAGAGAAGGAACGGCCAGTAATTCACCCCTCCACTTT.

The chain recombines TRBV20-1 with TRBJ2-7; no reliable D call. Germline values: CDR1 DFQATT, CDR2 SNEGSKA (reference sequence). This CDR3 is built from 13 residues. Trimming shortened V by 2 bases and J by 3 bases, and 11 bases separated the two germline ends. The CDR3 loop reads CSARNLQIYEQYF. In nucleotides, the CDR3 is TGCAGTGCTAGAAATCTGCAGATCTACGAGCAGTACTTC.